The 23 T cell receptor beta chains below were found in one sample sequenced in a study of blood T cell repertoires in COVID-19. The protocol was immunoSEQ multiplex PCR, while the TCRdb copy is restricted to in-frame clones and leaves out a portion. Of about 180,000 clones in the sample, 83% are singletons; the top ten hold less than 2%. The material sequenced was peripheral blood. Receptors originate from a human donor in a cohort sampled during active COVID-19.

V is TRBV28 and J is TRBJ1-5; TRBD1 is a possible D gene (6 bases). The CDR3 length is 17 residues. Between the trimmed V and J ends, which lost 3 bases and 7 bases, there was a span of 22 bases. The germline V gene has CDR1 MDHEN and CDR2 SYDVKM. Here the CDR3 DNA reads TGTGCCAGCAGTTTTAGACGCCACCGGGACACTACGCAGCCCCAGCATTTT. Protein product: CASSFRRHRDTTQPQHF.

The chain has TRBV4-2 and TRBJ2-7; possibly TRBD2 for D (5 bases). CDR1 and CDR2 (germline): LGHNA, YNFKEQ. V was clipped by 2 bases and J by 4 bases, with 12 bases between them. The CDR3 covers 14 residues. CDR3 DNA sequence: TGTGCCAGCAGCCAACCAACCCGGGGTTACGAGCAGTACTTC. Amino acid sequence: CASSQPTRGYEQYF.

This rearrangement joins TRBV7-2 to TRBJ1-5, with D uncertain. The germline V and J ends were trimmed by 1 base and 0 bases, with 7 bases remaining between them. Germline CDR1 and CDR2: SGHTA and FQGNSA. This CDR3 is built from 15 residues. The CDR3 nucleotides read TGTGCCAGCAGCTTAGGAGTTTATAGCAATCAGCCCCAGCATTTT. Protein product: CASSLGVYSNQPQHF.

The rearrangement joins TRBV6-5 to TRBJ1-1; the D is unclear. The CDR3 is 13 residues long. Trimming shortened V by 7 bases and J by 1 base, and 10 bases separated the two germline ends. Germline assignment: CDR1 MNHEY and CDR2 SVGAGI. The CDR3 DNA is TGTGCCAGCACCGGAGAGCCGAACACTGAAGCTTTCTTT. Translating gives CASTGEPNTEAFF.

The chain couples TRBV6-5 to TRBJ1-2; D is perhaps TRBD1 (5 bases). V was pared by 6 bases and J by 8 bases, with 13 bases between. The CDR3 contains 12 residues. Germline lookup yields CDR1 MNHEY and CDR2 SVGAGI. This chain's CDR3 is CASSPGLGGYTF. In DNA, the CDR3 is TGTGCCAGCAGCCCAGGGTTGGGAGGCTACACCTTC.

The rearrangement uses TRBV7-6 and TRBJ1-2, with a possible D match to TRBD1 (5 bases). This CDR3 region has 13 residues. Germline CDR1 SGHVS, CDR2 FNYEAQ. Deletions cut 4 bases from V and 7 bases from J, with 13 bases between. CDR3 in DNA: TGTGCCAGCAGCTCAGGGTTCCAGGGTGGCTACACCTTC. Its translation is CASSSGFQGGYTF. Full variable domain (remainder filled in from reference TRBV7-6 and TRBJ1-2): GAGVSQSPRYKVTKRGQDVALRCDPISGHVSLYWYRQALGQGPEFLTYFNYEAQQDKSGLPNDRFSAERPEGSISTLTIQRTEQRDSAMYRCASSSGFQGGYTFGSGTRLTVV.

This chain links TRBV12-3 or TRBV12-4 with TRBJ2-7, with TRBD1 matching over 8 bases. V lost 3 bases and J lost 7; bases outside the gene matches: 5. The CDR3 totals 13 residues. The CDR3 DNA reads as TGTGCCAGCAGTTTGGCAGGGGGCTGGGAGCAGTACTTC. Translated, it gives CASSLAGGWEQYF.

The V call is TRBV11-3, the J call TRBJ2-1, with 13 bases aligning to TRBD2. CDR1 is SGHNT and CDR2 is YENEEA in the germline V gene. CDR3 length: 15 residues. Germline trimming cut 4 bases from V and 4 bases from J; bases unmatched to any gene: 1. The DNA for the CDR3 is TGTGCCAGCAGCTGGACTAGCGGGAGTTACAATGAGCAGTTCTTC. Its protein product is CASSWTSGSYNEQFF.

The V call is TRBV10-3, the J call TRBJ2-2, with D possibly being TRBD2 (6 bases). The V end was cut by 6 bases, the J end by 4 bases, with 15 bases between. There are 15 residues in the CDR3. Germline assignment: CDR1 ENHRY and CDR2 SYGVKD. CDR3 coding DNA: TGTGCCATCAGCAAGGAGGGAGGCGGCACCGGGGAGCTGTTTTTT. This sequence encodes CAISKEGGGTGELFF.

V usage is TRBV27 and J usage is TRBJ2-7; D is possibly TRBD2 (6 bases). The CDR3 has 13 amino acids. Trimming cost V 6 bases and J 1 base, with 10 bases left between them. Germline CDR1 reads MNHEY; CDR2 reads SMNVEV (reference sequence). CDR3 DNA sequence: TGTGCCAGCAGCATCGGGACTTCCTACGAGCAGTACTTC. This translates into CASSIGTSYEQYF.

J is TRBJ1-6 and V is TRBV14; D possibly corresponds to TRBD1 (5 bases). The germline V and J ends were trimmed by 1 base and 11 bases, with 9 bases remaining between them. This CDR3 is built from 13 residues. Germline V gene sequence: CDR1 SGHDN, CDR2 FVKESK. The CDR3 protein is CASSQVRETPLHF. CDR3 nucleotides: TGTGCCAGCAGCCAAGTCAGGGAAACACCCCTCCACTTT.

The chain recombines TRBV11-2 with TRBJ2-6; tentatively, D is TRBD1 (5 bases). The CDR3 loop spans 15 amino acids. Trimming removed 2 bases from V and 3 bases from J, with 8 bases in between. The germline V gene encodes CDR1 SGHAT and CDR2 FQNNGV. The CDR3: CASSLQGGGANVLTF. Written as DNA, the CDR3 is TGTGCCAGCAGCTTACAGGGTGGTGGGGCCAACGTCCTGACTTTC.

Written as DNA, the CDR3 is TGTGCCAGCAGCTTAAAAGGGGTGGGAGGGCCTAACTACGAGCAGTACTTC. Translated, it gives CASSLKGVGGPNYEQYF. The chain combines TRBV7-6 with TRBJ2-7; 7 bases match TRBD2. After removal of 2 bases from V and 3 bases from J, the junction contained 13 bases not matched to a gene. Germline CDR1 and CDR2: SGHVS and FNYEAQ. The CDR3 is 17 amino acids.

The V gene is TRBV5-1, the J gene TRBJ2-1, with D hard to call. Germline lookup yields CDR1 SGHRS and CDR2 YFSETQ. The CDR3 has 15 amino acids. Trimming took off 4 bases at V and 0 bases at J, with 11 bases between the two ends. The CDR3 coding sequence is TGCGCCAGCAGCCCAACCCTAAGCTCCTACAATGAGCAGTTCTTC. Encoded protein: CASSPTLSSYNEQFF.

J is TRBJ2-7 and V is TRBV27; TRBD2 might be the D (6 bases). In germline, CDR1 is MNHEY, CDR2 SMNVEV (reference sequence). V was trimmed by 6 bases and J by 2 bases, leaving 20 bases between them. The CDR3 is 16 residues long. The CDR3 spells CASSLQLGLKTYEQYF. The CDR3 coding sequence is TGTGCCAGCAGCTTGCAACTTGGACTAAAGACCTACGAGCAGTACTTC.

This clone was seen just once. The chain uses TRBV12-3 or TRBV12-4 and TRBJ1-2; D unresolved. This CDR3 spans 13 amino acids. V lost 8 bases and J lost 3, with 13 bases in between. The CDR3 loop is CASSAGLYYGYTF. For the CDR3, the DNA is TGTGCCAGCTCGGCGGGGTTATACTATGGCTACACCTTC.

V usage is TRBV24-1 and J usage is TRBJ2-7; tentatively, D is TRBD1 (5 bases). Trimming stripped 0 bases from V and 1 base from J, with 12 bases between. The CDR3 contains 16 residues. In germline, CDR1 is KGHDR, CDR2 SFDVKD. This chain's CDR3 is CATSDLTRVPSYEQYF. As DNA, the CDR3 is TGTGCCACCAGTGATTTGACCAGGGTCCCATCCTACGAGCAGTACTTC.

This rearrangement joins TRBV28 to TRBJ2-7; 7 bases fit TRBD2. V gave up 4 bases and J gave up 4 bases; unmatched junction bases: 10. The germline V gene encodes CDR1 MDHEN and CDR2 SYDVKM. This CDR3 has 15 amino acids. The CDR3 nucleotides are TGTGCCAGCAGTTCTTATTCGGGGGGTAGTTACGAGCAGTACTTC. Translation: CASSSYSGGSYEQYF. Using reference TRBV28 and TRBJ2-7 for the parts outside the CDR3, the full variable domain is DVKVTQSSRYLVKRTGEKVFLECVQDMDHENMFWYRQDPGLGLRLIYFSYDVKMKEKGDIPEGYSVSREKKERFSLILESASTNQTSMYLCASSSYSGGSYEQYFGPGTRLTVT.

This rearrangement joins TRBV18 to TRBJ1-1, with TRBD1 as a possible D gene (6 bases). Looked up from germline, CDR1 is KGHSH and CDR2 is LQKENI. Trimming shortened V by 6 bases and J by 1 base, and 18 bases separated the two germline ends. The CDR3 totals 16 residues. The CDR3 DNA follows: TGTGCCAGCTCCCGAAGTCAGGGGATGGGGAACACTGAAGCTTTCTTT. Translated: CASSRSQGMGNTEAFF.

This clone appeared a few times. The rearrangement joins TRBV5-1 to TRBJ1-1; a weak D match, TRBD1 (5 bases). Trimming removed 1 base from V and 5 bases from J, with 12 bases in between. CDR3 length: 14 amino acids. Germline V gene data show CDR1 as SGHRS and CDR2 as YFSETQ. This chain's CDR3 is CASSLRQGGTEAFF. The CDR3 DNA reads TGCGCCAGCAGCTTGAGGCAGGGAGGAACTGAAGCTTTCTTT.

V usage is TRBV7-2 and J usage is TRBJ2-7; TRBD2 aligns across 8 bases. The CDR3 extends over 16 amino acids. Unmatched junction bases numbered 12, after V lost 1 base and J lost 7 bases. The germline gives CDR1 SGHTA, CDR2 FQGNSA. CDR3 bases: TGTGCCAGCAGCTTAGTCTCGGGGGGGCCGGGTAAAGAGCAGTACTTC. Translating gives CASSLVSGGPGKEQYF.

The chain combines TRBV10-1 with TRBJ2-7; 8 bases are a match to TRBD1. The CDR3 covers 14 residues. Germline V lookup: CDR1 WNHNN, CDR2 SYGVQD (reference sequence). Trimming at V came to 4 bases and at J to 5 bases, leaving 7 bases not matched to a gene. The CDR3 region has the DNA TGCGCCAGCAGTGGAAGCCAGGGGGCCCACGAGCAGTACTTC. This codes for CASSGSQGAHEQYF.

This chain uses TRBV5-1 with TRBJ1-6, with TRBD1 identical over 7 bases. Trimming cost V 5 bases and J 0 bases; bases outside gene matches: 5. Germline CDR1 SGHRS, CDR2 YFSETQ. The CDR3 length is 16 residues. CDR3 loop: CASRTDRDSYNSPLHF. The CDR3 bases are TGCGCCAGCAGAACCGACAGGGACTCCTATAATTCACCCCTCCACTTT.